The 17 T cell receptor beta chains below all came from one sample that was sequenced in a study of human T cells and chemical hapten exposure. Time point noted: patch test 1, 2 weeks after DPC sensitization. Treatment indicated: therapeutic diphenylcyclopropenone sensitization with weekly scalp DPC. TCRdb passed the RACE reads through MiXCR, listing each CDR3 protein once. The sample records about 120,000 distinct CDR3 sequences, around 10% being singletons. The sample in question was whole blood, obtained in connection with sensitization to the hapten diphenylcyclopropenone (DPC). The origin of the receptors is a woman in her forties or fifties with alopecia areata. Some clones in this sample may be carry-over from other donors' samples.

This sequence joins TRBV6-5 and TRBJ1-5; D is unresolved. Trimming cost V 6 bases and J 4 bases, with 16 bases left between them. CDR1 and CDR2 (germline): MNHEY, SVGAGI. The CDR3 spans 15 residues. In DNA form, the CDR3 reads TGTGCCAGCAGCCCCCCCGGGCGAGGGAATCAGCCCCAGCATTTT. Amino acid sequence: CASSPPGRGNQPQHF.

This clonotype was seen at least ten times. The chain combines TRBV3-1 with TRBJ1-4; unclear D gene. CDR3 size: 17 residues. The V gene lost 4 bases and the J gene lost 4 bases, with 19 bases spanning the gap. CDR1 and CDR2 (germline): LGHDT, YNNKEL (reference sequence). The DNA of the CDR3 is TGTGCCAGCAGCCGTACGTTGGACCCAACGTATAATGAAAAACTGTTTTTT. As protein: CASSRTLDPTYNEKLFF.

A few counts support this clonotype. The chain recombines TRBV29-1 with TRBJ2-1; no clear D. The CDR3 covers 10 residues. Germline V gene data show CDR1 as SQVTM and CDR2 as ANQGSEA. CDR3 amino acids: CSGFYNEQFF. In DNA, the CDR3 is TGCAGTGGTTTTTACAATGAGCAGTTCTTC.

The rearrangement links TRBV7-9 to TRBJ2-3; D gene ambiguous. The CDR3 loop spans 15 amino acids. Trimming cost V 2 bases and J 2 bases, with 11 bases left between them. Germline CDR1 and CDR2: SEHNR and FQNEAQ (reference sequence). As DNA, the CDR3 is TGTGCCAGCAGCTTAAATCGGGTACACACAGATACGCAGTATTTT. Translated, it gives CASSLNRVHTDTQYF.

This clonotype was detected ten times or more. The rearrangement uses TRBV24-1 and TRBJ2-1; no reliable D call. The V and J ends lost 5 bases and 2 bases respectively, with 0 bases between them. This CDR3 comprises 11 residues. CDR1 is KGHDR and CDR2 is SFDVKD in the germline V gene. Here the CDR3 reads CATSAYNEQFF. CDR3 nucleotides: TGTGCCACCAGTGCCTACAATGAGCAGTTCTTC.

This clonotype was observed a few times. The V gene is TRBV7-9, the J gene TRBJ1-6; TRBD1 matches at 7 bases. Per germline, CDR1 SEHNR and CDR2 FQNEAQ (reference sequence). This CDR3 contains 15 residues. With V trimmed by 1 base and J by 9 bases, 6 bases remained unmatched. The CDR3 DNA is TGTGCCAGCAGCTTAGGTACGACAGGGAGTTCACCCCTCCACTTT. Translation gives CASSLGTTGSSPLHF.

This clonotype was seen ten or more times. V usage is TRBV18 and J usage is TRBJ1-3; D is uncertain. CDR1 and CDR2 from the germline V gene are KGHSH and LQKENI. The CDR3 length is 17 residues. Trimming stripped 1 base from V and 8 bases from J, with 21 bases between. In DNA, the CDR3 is TGTGCCAGCTCACCACTTGGGGTCGGCCGGTTGGAAGACACCATATATTTT. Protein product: CASSPLGVGRLEDTIYF.

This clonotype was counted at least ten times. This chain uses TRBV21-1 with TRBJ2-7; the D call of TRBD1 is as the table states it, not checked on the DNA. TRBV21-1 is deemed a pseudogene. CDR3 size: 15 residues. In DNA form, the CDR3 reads TGTGCCAGCAGCAAAGGATGGGGCGGAGCCTACGAGCAGTACTTC. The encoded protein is CASSKGWGGAYEQYF.

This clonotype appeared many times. The CDR3 DNA reads as TGTGCCAGCAGTTTATTTTCCCCCGGACTAGCCGCTACGGGCCGTCGGTACTTC. Its translation is CASSLFSPGLAATGRRYF. The chain combines TRBV27 with TRBJ2-4; 8 bases line up with TRBD2. CDR3 size: 18 residues. V lost 1 base to trimming and J lost 15 bases; unmatched junction nucleotides: 23. Germline CDR1 reads MNHEY; CDR2 reads SMNVEV (reference sequence).

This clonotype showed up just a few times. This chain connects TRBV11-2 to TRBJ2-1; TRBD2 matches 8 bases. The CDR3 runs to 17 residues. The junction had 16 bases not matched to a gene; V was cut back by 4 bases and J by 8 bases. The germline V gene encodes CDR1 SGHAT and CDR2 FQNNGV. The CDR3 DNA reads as TGTGCCAGCAGCTCCTTGGCGGGAGGCCCGTCGGGCCATGAGCAGTTCTTC. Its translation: CASSSLAGGPSGHEQFF.

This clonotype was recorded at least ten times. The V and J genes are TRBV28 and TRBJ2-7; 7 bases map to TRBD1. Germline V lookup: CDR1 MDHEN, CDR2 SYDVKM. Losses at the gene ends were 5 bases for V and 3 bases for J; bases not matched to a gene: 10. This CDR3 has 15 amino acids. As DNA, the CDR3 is TGTGCCAGCAGTGGTAGGGGGCGGAATCGCTACGAGCAGTACTTC. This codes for CASSGRGRNRYEQYF.

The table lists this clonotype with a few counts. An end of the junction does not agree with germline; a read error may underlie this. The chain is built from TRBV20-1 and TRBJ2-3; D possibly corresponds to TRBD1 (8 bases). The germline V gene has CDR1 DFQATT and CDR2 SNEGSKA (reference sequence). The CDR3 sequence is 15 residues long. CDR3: CGINYRGGEADTQYF. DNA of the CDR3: TGTGGGATTAATTACAGGGGGGGAGAAGCAGATACGCAGTATTTT.

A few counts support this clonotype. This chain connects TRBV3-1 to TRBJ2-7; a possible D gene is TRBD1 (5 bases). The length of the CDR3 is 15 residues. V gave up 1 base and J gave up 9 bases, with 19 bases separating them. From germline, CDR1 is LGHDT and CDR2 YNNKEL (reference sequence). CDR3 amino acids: CASSQVSQGRSWQYF. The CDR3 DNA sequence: TGTGCCAGCAGCCAAGTCTCCCAGGGTAGGTCGTGGCAGTACTTC.

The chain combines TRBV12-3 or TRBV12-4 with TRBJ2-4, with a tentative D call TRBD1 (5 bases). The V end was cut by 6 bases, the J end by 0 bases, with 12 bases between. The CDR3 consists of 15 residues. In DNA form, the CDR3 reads TGTGCCAGCAGAACGGACACGTTAGCCAAAAACATTCAGTACTTC. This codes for CASRTDTLAKNIQYF.

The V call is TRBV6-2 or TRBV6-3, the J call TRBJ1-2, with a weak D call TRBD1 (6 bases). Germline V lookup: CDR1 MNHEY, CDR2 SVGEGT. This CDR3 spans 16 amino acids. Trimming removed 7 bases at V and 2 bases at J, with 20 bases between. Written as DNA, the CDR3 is TGTGCCAGCAATCGGGACAACAAGAGGGTCAACTATGGCTACACCTTC. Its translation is CASNRDNKRVNYGYTF.

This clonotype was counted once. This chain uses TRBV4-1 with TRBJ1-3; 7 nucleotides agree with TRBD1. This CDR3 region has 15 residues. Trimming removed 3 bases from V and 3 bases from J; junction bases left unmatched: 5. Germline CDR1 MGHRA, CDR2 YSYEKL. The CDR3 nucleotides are TGCGCCAGCAGCCACAACCGGGACAGTGGAAACACCATATATTTT. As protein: CASSHNRDSGNTIYF.

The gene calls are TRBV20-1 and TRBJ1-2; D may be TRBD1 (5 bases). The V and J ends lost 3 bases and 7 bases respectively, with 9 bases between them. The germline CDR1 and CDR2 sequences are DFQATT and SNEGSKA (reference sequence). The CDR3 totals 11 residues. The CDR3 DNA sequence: TGCAGTGCTAGCCAACAGGTTGGCTACACCTTC. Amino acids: CSASQQVGYTF.